A selection of T cell receptor beta chains follows, all from one sample in a study of T cell responses to AZD1222 COVID-19 vaccine. The repertoire was sequenced with immunoSEQ multiplex PCR; TCRdb's copy has only in-frame clones and lacks some. The sample includes about 130,000 clones, 80% to 95% of them seen just once. Source: peripheral blood, taken 28 days after the second AZD1222 dose. The receptors originated from an adult who received the AZD1222 COVID-19 vaccine. Each CDR3 is given without its conserved first and last residue. Each record gives: V gene, J gene, CDR3 protein.

TRBV19	TRBJ1-2	ASSITFGRNYGYT
TRBV7-6	TRBJ1-3	ASSFGLRGSGNTIY
TRBV5-4	TRBJ2-2	ASSFYSNTGELF
TRBV30	TRBJ2-1	AWVAASYNEQF
TRBV7-2	TRBJ2-5	ASSSTPGGVIGVETQY
TRBV11-2	TRBJ2-1	ASSFKGAYNEQF
TRBV4-1	TRBJ1-1	ASSQVSLNTEAF
TRBV28	TRBJ1-4	ASSPGRVEKLF
TRBV30	TRBJ1-1	AWSEYRVHTEAF
TRBV7-6	TRBJ1-1	ASSLQGGGEAF
TRBV15	TRBJ1-6	ATSSDRILYNSPLH
TRBV29-1	TRBJ1-2	SVVTGYNYGYT
TRBV4-3	TRBJ1-6	ASSQERVRPLH
TRBV2	TRBJ1-2	ASREDRVGGYT
TRBV3-1/TRBV3-2	TRBJ1-3	ASSLTYFPGNTIY
TRBV12-5	TRBJ2-7	ASGLGAAYEQY
TRBV6-6	TRBJ1-2	ASSEDGYT
TRBV5-1	TRBJ1-5	ASSPGQGGQPQH
TRBV7-2	TRBJ1-2	ASSPDSNYGYT
TRBV5-1	TRBJ1-3	ASSQTQGAGNTIY
TRBV6-6	TRBJ2-4	ASSYRPGLAINIQY
TRBV5-5	TRBJ1-2	ASADLANYGYT
TRBV24-1	TRBJ1-5	ATSQGIGDQPQH
TRBV5-6	TRBJ1-3	ASSRGASGNTIY
TRBV5-6	TRBJ1-2	ASSSQGFGGYT
TRBV10-3	TRBJ2-7	AITGTGKTYEQY
TRBV2	TRBJ2-1	ASSVEPRWTF
TRBV5-1	TRBJ2-1	ASSLWQGARNEQF
TRBV6-5	TRBJ2-5	ASRAGGAGQETQY
TRBV7-2	TRBJ1-2	ASSFRYESYT
TRBV6-5	TRBJ1-2	ASSYMQGGYT
TRBV5-6	TRBJ1-2	ASSAGAKPHGYT
TRBV29-1	TRBJ2-7	SVESPYEQY